The 13 T cell receptor beta chains in this list originate from one sample, sequenced in a study of shared T cell receptors in the human thymus. Sequencing was performed with immunoSEQ multiplex PCR; in TCRdb, only in-frame clones are kept and a portion is missing. Of 540,000 or so clones in the sample, approximately 80% were seen once. These sequences were also reported in another study, on human thymus T cells.

Sequencing was carried out using thymocytes. These receptors were taken from a boy in the first two years of life with a congenital heart defect.

The rearrangement links TRBV5-6 to TRBJ2-5; 8 nucleotides align to TRBD1. The CDR3 runs to 17 residues. V gave up 3 bases and J gave up 2 bases; unmatched junction bases: 12. Germline V gives CDR1 SGHDT, CDR2 YYEEEE. The chain's CDR3 is CASSWGGQGLWQETQYF. The CDR3, as DNA: TGTGCCAGCAGCTGGGGTGGACAGGGATTGTGGCAAGAGACCCAGTACTTC.

V gene TRBV14 combines with J gene TRBJ2-5; 8 nucleotides align to TRBD1. The V gene end was trimmed by 4 bases and the J gene end by 6 bases; junction bases not matched to a gene: 7. Germline CDR1 is SGHDN and CDR2 is FVKESK. The CDR3 loop spans 14 amino acids. The CDR3 protein is CASSPRTGRKTQYF. CDR3 nucleotide sequence: TGTGCCAGCAGCCCGCGGACAGGGCGAAAGACCCAGTACTTC. The full variable domain, its missing parts supplied by reference TRBV14 and TRBJ2-5, is EAGVTQFPSHSVIEKGQTVTLRCDPISGHDNLYWYRRVMGKEIKFLLHFVKESKQDESGMPNNRFLAERTGGTYSTLKVQPAELEDSGVYFCASSPRTGRKTQYFGPGTRLLVL.

This clone was seen only once. This sequence joins TRBV12-5 and TRBJ2-3, with 10 bases matching TRBD2. Germline CDR1 LGHNT, CDR2 FRNRAP. Unmatched junction bases numbered 7, after V lost 0 bases and J lost 1 base. The CDR3 is made up of 18 amino acids. The CDR3 sequence is CASGLVVAGGLRTDTQYF. CDR3 sequence (DNA): TGTGCTAGTGGTTTGGTCGTAGCGGGAGGCCTTCGCACAGATACGCAGTATTTT.

This chain uses TRBV14 with TRBJ2-7, with D possibly being TRBD2 (6 bases). V was pared by 3 bases and J by 1 base, with 13 bases between. The CDR3 loop spans 15 amino acids. CDR1 and CDR2 from the germline V gene are SGHDN and FVKESK. In DNA, the CDR3 is TGTGCCAGCAGCCAGAGAGCGGGCCCTTCCTACGAGCAGTACTTC. Protein product: CASSQRAGPSYEQYF.

This rearrangement joins TRBV6-6 to TRBJ2-4, with D maybe TRBD2 (6 bases). The V end lost 2 bases, the J end lost 0 bases, and 8 bases lay between the germline ends. This CDR3 has 15 amino acids. CDR1 and CDR2 (germline): MNHNY, SVGAGI (reference sequence). The CDR3 sequence is CASSYRGEAKNIQYF. The CDR3 DNA sequence: TGTGCCAGCAGTTACCGCGGGGAAGCCAAAAACATTCAGTACTTC.

The V and J genes are TRBV27 and TRBJ1-1, with D tentatively TRBD1 (6 bases). Germline CDR1 reads MNHEY; CDR2 reads SMNVEV (reference sequence). The CDR3 spans 13 residues. V was shortened by 2 bases and J by 5 bases, with 9 bases between the two germline ends. CDR3 protein: CASSLKGGTEAFF. CDR3 DNA sequence: TGTGCCAGCAGTTTAAAGGGGGGGACTGAAGCTTTCTTT.

The rearrangement joins TRBV4-1 to TRBJ2-2; D might be TRBD2 (5 bases). V was shortened by 4 bases and J by 0 bases, with 12 bases between the two germline ends. CDR1 and CDR2 (germline): MGHRA, YSYEKL. This CDR3 is 16 amino acids long. The CDR3 region is CASSPRLTANTGELFF. CDR3 DNA: TGCGCCAGCAGCCCCAGACTAACGGCGAACACCGGGGAGCTGTTTTTT.

The J gene is TRBJ2-5, the V gene TRBV2, with 7 bases that match TRBD1. J was trimmed by 5 bases and V by 6 bases; bases with no gene match: 18. This CDR3 is 17 amino acids long. Per germline, CDR1 SNHLY and CDR2 FYNNEI. As DNA, the CDR3 is TGTGCCAGCAGCGAAACGGCCGAGGGACAGACCAGGGAGACCCAGTACTTC. This codes for CASSETAEGQTRETQYF.

The chain employs TRBV5-1 and TRBJ1-4; tentative D call: TRBD1 (6 bases). The V end lost 4 bases, the J end lost 7 bases, and 17 bases lay between the germline ends. The CDR3 sequence is 15 residues long. Germline-derived CDR1 and CDR2 are SGHRS and YFSETQ. The CDR3, as DNA: TGCGCCAGCAGCCTCCGGGGGGGGGCTCGTGAAAAACTGTTTTTT. It specifies CASSLRGGAREKLFF.

The rearrangement uses TRBV6-1 and TRBJ1-1; 7 bases agree with TRBD1. The V and J ends lost 4 bases and 4 bases, in that order; junction bases with no gene match: 9. In germline, CDR1 is MNHNS, CDR2 SASEGT. This CDR3 has 15 residues. The CDR3 bases are TGTGCCAGCAGTGGAAGGGGGCGGGTGACCACTGAAGCTTTCTTT. Encoded protein: CASSGRGRVTTEAFF.

This chain connects TRBV5-1 to TRBJ2-1; D is possibly TRBD2 (6 bases). Trimming removed 3 bases at V and 4 bases at J, with 17 bases between. This CDR3 has 16 amino acids. Germline loops: CDR1 SGHRS, CDR2 YFSETQ. The CDR3: CASSSLTSSAYNEQFF. CDR3 DNA sequence: TGCGCCAGCAGCTCCCTGACTAGTTCCGCATACAATGAGCAGTTCTTC.

This chain uses TRBV6-1 with TRBJ2-7; D is unresolved. This CDR3 is 14 amino acids long. The V gene's germline CDR1 is MNHNS and CDR2 SASEGT. The germline V and J ends were trimmed by 7 bases and 2 bases, with 15 bases remaining between them. CDR3 sequence reads: CASTGPRRPYEQYF. Written as DNA, the CDR3 is TGTGCCAGCACTGGCCCCCGGAGACCCTACGAGCAGTACTTC.

This chain connects TRBV6-7 to TRBJ2-2, with 9 bases identical to TRBD1. TRBV6-7 is an open reading frame, and its role is uncertain. There are 15 residues in the CDR3. V lost 6 bases to trimming and J lost 0 bases; unmatched junction nucleotides: 2. This CDR3 reads CASRRDRANTGELFF. Written as DNA, the CDR3 is TGTGCCAGCAGGCGGGACAGGGCGAACACCGGGGAGCTGTTTTTT.